Below, 9 T cell receptor beta chains from the same sample are listed, as sequenced in a study of T cell responses to AZD1222 COVID-19 vaccine. The repertoire was sequenced with immunoSEQ multiplex PCR; TCRdb's copy has only in-frame clones and lacks some. The sample yields under 200,000 clones, roughly nine tenths seen once. The source material was peripheral blood, sampled 28 days after the second dose of the MenACWY control vaccine. The receptors come from an adult who received the MenACWY meningococcal vaccine as a control.

The V call is TRBV19, the J call TRBJ1-1, with D possibly matching TRBD1 (5 bases). Trimming removed 4 bases from V and 11 bases from J, with 20 bases in between. Germline CDR1 and CDR2: LNHDA and SQIVND (reference sequence). The CDR3 is 14 residues long. In DNA form, the CDR3 reads TGTGCCAGTAGTAGATTTACACAGACCCGGGGGGCTTTCTTT. Protein sequence: CASSRFTQTRGAFF.

CDR3 bases: TGTGCCAGTAGTGCACCGGGACGGCGGAACACTGAAGCTTTCTTT. Its protein product is CASSAPGRRNTEAFF. This sequence joins TRBV19 and TRBJ1-1; weak D call: TRBD1 (5 bases). Germline V gene lookup returns CDR1 LNHDA and CDR2 SQIVND (reference sequence). Trimming cost V 5 bases and J 1 base, with 14 bases left between them. This CDR3 has 15 residues. The full variable domain, completed using reference TRBV19 and TRBJ1-1, is DGGITQSPKYLFRKEGQNVTLSCEQNLNHDAMYWYRQDPGQGLRLIYYSQIVNDFQKGDIAEGYSVSREKKESFPLTVTSAQKNPTAFYLCASSAPGRRNTEAFFGQGTRLTVV.

This rearrangement joins TRBV9 to TRBJ2-1; D unresolved. Germline assignment: CDR1 SGDLS and CDR2 YYNGEE. V lost 0 bases, J lost 0 bases, and 7 bases lay in between. The CDR3 consists of 15 residues. As DNA, the CDR3 is TGTGCCAGCAGCGTAGCGGCAGGCTCCTACAATGAGCAGTTCTTC. Protein product: CASSVAAGSYNEQFF.

The gene calls are TRBV9 and TRBJ1-2, with 8 positions matching TRBD1. J gave up 4 bases and V 4 bases, and 6 bases lay outside the gene matches. CDR1 and CDR2 (germline): SGDLS, YYNGEE. The CDR3 is 14 residues long. In nucleotides, the CDR3 is TGTGCCAGCAGCACGCAGGGGACAGGCTATGGCTACACCTTC. Translation: CASSTQGTGYGYTF.

CDR3 nucleotide sequence: TGTGCCAGCAGCTTTTACTCCGAGGACACTGAAGCTTTCTTT. Encoded protein: CASSFYSEDTEAFF. The J gene is TRBJ1-1, the V gene TRBV11-2; D unresolved. CDR1 SGHAT and CDR2 FQNNGV come from the germline V gene. This CDR3 has 14 amino acids. Between the trimmed V and J ends, which lost 3 bases and 3 bases, there was a span of 11 bases.

This clone was detected only once. J is TRBJ1-5 and V is TRBV29-1; no definite D call. Germline loops: CDR1 SQVTM, CDR2 ANQGSEA. V was clipped by 3 bases and J by 4 bases, with 10 bases between them. The CDR3 runs 13 residues. CDR3 residues: CSVDLGPNQPQHF. CDR3 nucleotides: TGCAGCGTTGACCTCGGACCAAATCAGCCCCAGCATTTT.

This clone has a handful of counts. The V gene is TRBV9, the J gene TRBJ1-1, with 10 bases identical to TRBD1. CDR1 and CDR2 from the germline V gene are SGDLS and YYNGEE. The CDR3 is 17 amino acids. V trimming: 2 bases; J trimming: 0 bases; junction bases outside the gene matches: 7. The CDR3 DNA reads as TGTGCCAGCAGCGTGACAGGGGGCGGGTACATGAACACTGAAGCTTTCTTT. The encoded protein is CASSVTGGGYMNTEAFF. Full variable domain (missing parts from reference TRBV9 and TRBJ1-1): DSGVTQTPKHLITATGQRVTLRCSPRSGDLSVYWYQQSLDQGLQFLIQYYNGEERAKGNILERFSAQQFPDLHSELNLSSLELGDSALYFCASSVTGGGYMNTEAFFGQGTRLTVV.

This clone came up once. The V call is TRBV28, the J call TRBJ2-1, with TRBD2 matching over 7 bases. Germline CDR1 MDHEN, CDR2 SYDVKM. J gave up 12 bases and V 2 bases, and 13 bases lay outside the gene matches. This CDR3 is 15 amino acids long. CDR3 loop: CASSLPLAPRLGQFF. CDR3 in DNA: TGTGCCAGCAGTTTACCACTAGCGCCGAGACTGGGGCAGTTCTTC.

The chain uses TRBV4-1 and TRBJ2-1; perhaps TRBD2 as D (7 bases). Trimming cost V 2 bases and J 7 bases, with 15 bases left between them. CDR3 length: 15 residues. The V gene's germline CDR1 is MGHRA and CDR2 YSYEKL. The DNA of the CDR3 is TGCGCCAGCAGCCAAATAGAGCGGGGACAAAATGAGCAGTTCTTC. It yields the protein CASSQIERGQNEQFF.